The 21 T cell receptor beta chains reported below all come from one sample, sequenced in a study of blood T cells in healthy people across ages. A second PCR, run for about 6 to 12 cycles, used a sample-barcoded 5' primer plus a J-beta primer mix. TCRdb reprocessed the 5' RACE reads with MiXCR, giving one entry per CDR3 protein. This sample has 600,000 to 800,000 distinct CDR3 sequences, with 52% found just once. The sample taken for sequencing was blood. The receptors here all came from a woman older than 75 in good health.

This clonotype was found a few times. The chain uses TRBV25-1 and TRBJ2-2; 9 bases are a match to TRBD1. J gave up 2 bases and V 5 bases, and 9 bases lay outside the gene matches. The germline CDR1 and CDR2 sequences are MGHDK and SYGVNS. CDR3 length equals 17 residues. The CDR3: CASSSTGTGLNTGELFF. The CDR3 DNA follows: TGTGCCAGCAGTTCCACCGGGACAGGGTTAAACACCGGGGAGCTGTTTTTT.

There are many counts of this clonotype. The CDR3, as DNA: TGCAGTGCTCACCCTTCAGATTACGAGCAGTACTTC. This translates into CSAHPSDYEQYF. This rearrangement joins TRBV20-1 to TRBJ2-7; D gene uncertain. The ends were cut back, 5 bases at V and 4 bases at J, with 12 bases in the middle. The V gene's germline CDR1 is DFQATT and CDR2 SNEGSKA (reference sequence). The CDR3 sequence is 12 residues long.

This clonotype showed up many times. The chain is built from TRBV28 and TRBJ2-1, with unresolved D. This CDR3 is 12 amino acids long. Germline V gene data show CDR1 as MDHEN and CDR2 as SYDVKM. V was pared by 7 bases and J by 3 bases, with 7 bases between. CDR3 coding DNA: TGTGCCAGCAAATCCGGCTACAATGAGCAGTTCTTC. It yields the protein CASKSGYNEQFF.

The DNA for the CDR3 is TGTGCCAGCAGATTGGAGGGGCCCGGTCAGGCAATTCTCTACAATGAGCAGTACTTC. The encoded protein is CASRLEGPGQAILYNEQYF. This sequence joins TRBV11-2 and TRBJ2-1; D is perhaps TRBD2 (6 bases). The DNA end favors TRBJ2-7, so the J call may be wrong. The CDR3 runs 19 residues. Germline values: CDR1 SGHAT, CDR2 FQNNGV.

The chain is built from TRBV5-1 and TRBJ2-6; TRBD1 matches at 7 bases. V lost 2 bases, J lost 2 bases, and 10 bases stayed unmatched. The CDR3 is 18 amino acids. Per the germline V gene, CDR1 is SGHRS and CDR2 is YFSETQ. The CDR3, as DNA: TGCGCCAGCAGCTTATTACAGGGGTCCTCCCCTGGGGCCAACGTCCTGACTTTC. Its protein is CASSLLQGSSPGANVLTF.

V usage is TRBV29-1 and J usage is TRBJ2-1; D is possibly TRBD1 (6 bases). The V gene's germline CDR1 is SQVTM and CDR2 ANQGSEA. This CDR3 has 14 amino acids. Between the trimmed V and J ends, which lost 4 bases and 7 bases, there was a span of 17 bases. The chain's CDR3 is CSVAGLGGRNEQFF. The CDR3 DNA reads as TGCAGCGTTGCCGGTTTAGGGGGTCGGAATGAGCAGTTCTTC.

This clonotype was counted at least ten times. The chain is built from TRBV11-2 and TRBJ2-1, with D perhaps matching TRBD1 (5 bases). CDR1 and CDR2 from the germline V gene are SGHAT and FQNNGV. V shed 2 bases and J shed 6 bases, with 17 bases lying between them. This CDR3 region has 16 residues. DNA for the CDR3: TGTGCCAGCAGCTTAAGTGGGGCGGAGTGGTCCAATGAGCAGTTCTTC. Encoded protein: CASSLSGAEWSNEQFF.

The chain combines TRBV9 with TRBJ2-2; D gene uncertain. The CDR3 spans 14 residues. Trimming shortened V by 2 bases and J by 1 base, and 6 bases separated the two germline ends. CDR1 is SGDLS and CDR2 is YYNGEE in the germline V gene. The CDR3 loop reads CASSVLGNTGELFF. The CDR3, as DNA: TGTGCCAGCAGCGTCCTCGGGAACACCGGGGAGCTGTTTTTT. Complete variable domain (other parts from reference TRBV9 and TRBJ2-2): DSGVTQTPKHLITATGQRVTLRCSPRSGDLSVYWYQQSLDQGLQFLIQYYNGEERAKGNILERFSAQQFPDLHSELNLSSLELGDSALYFCASSVLGNTGELFFGEGSRLTVL.

Points on this clonotype: Sequence at one end of the junction differs from germline and may be a read error. The chain recombines TRBV4-3 with TRBJ1-5, with D unclear. This CDR3 is 15 amino acids long. CDR1 is LGHNA, CDR2 YSLEER, per germline. The CDR3 DNA sequence: TGCGCCAGCAGCCAAGATGCGCTTAGCGATCAGCCCCAGCATTTT. It encodes CASSQDALSDQPQHF.

A single count supports this clonotype. A read error may explain this, as a much larger clone is one base away. The chain carries TRBV27 and TRBJ2-4, with a possible D match to TRBD2 (6 bases). The length of the CDR3 is 18 residues. V was pared by 5 bases and J by 3 bases, with 23 bases between. The germline V gene encodes CDR1 MNHEY and CDR2 SMNVEV (reference sequence). CDR3 nucleotides: TGTGCCAGCAGTCCACTGTGGGTTAGCGGTATAGTCAAAAACATTCAGTACTTC. This sequence encodes CASSPLWVSGIVKNIQYF.

This clonotype was observed once. This chain uses TRBV6-5 with TRBJ2-2; D is perhaps TRBD2 (5 bases). The CDR3 is 15 amino acids. Germline values: CDR1 MNHEY, CDR2 SVGAGI. V lost 10 bases and J 3 bases, leaving 18 bases between the germline ends. This CDR3 reads CATLRGGLDTGELFF. The CDR3 DNA reads as TGTGCCACCCTACGGGGTGGGCTAGACACCGGGGAGCTGTTTTTT.

Of note for this clonotype: A much bigger clone sits one base away, suggesting this may be a read error. This chain links TRBV29-1 with TRBJ1-1; TRBD1 matches 10 bases. CDR1 is SQVTM and CDR2 is ANQGSEA in the germline V gene. V lost 6 bases to trimming and J lost 6 bases; unmatched junction nucleotides: 10. The CDR3 contains 14 residues. CDR3 bases: TGCAGCGTGACAGGGGGCGTTGTGGACCCTGAAGCTTTCTTT. Its translation: CSVTGGVVDPEAFF.

A few counts support this clonotype. J is TRBJ1-1 and V is TRBV28; TRBD1 matches at 7 bases. This CDR3 is 16 amino acids long. Per germline, CDR1 MDHEN and CDR2 SYDVKM. With V trimmed by 6 bases and J by 7 bases, 17 bases remained unmatched. The CDR3 region is CASRRRGVTGVVEAFF. The DNA of the CDR3 is TGTGCCAGCAGACGCCGAGGAGTCACAGGGGTTGTTGAAGCTTTCTTT.

This clonotype has a count of ten or more. The chain combines TRBV11-3 with TRBJ2-5; the D gene is possibly TRBD2 (5 bases). The V gene's germline CDR1 is SGHNT and CDR2 YENEEA. This CDR3 is 13 amino acids long. The ends were cut back, 5 bases at V and 5 bases at J, with 12 bases in the middle. CDR3 protein: CASSPSGWETQYF. The DNA of the CDR3 is TGTGCCAGCAGCCCCAGCGGATGGGAGACCCAGTACTTC.

The V gene is TRBV29-1, the J gene TRBJ1-1; TRBD1 aligns across 12 bases. The CDR3 length is 15 residues. Per the germline V gene, CDR1 is SQVTM and CDR2 is ANQGSEA. Germline trimming cut 4 bases from V and 0 bases from J; bases unmatched to any gene: 3. The CDR3 here is CSVGGTGGLNTEAFF. The CDR3 coding sequence is TGCAGCGTTGGGGGGACAGGGGGCTTGAACACTGAAGCTTTCTTT.

The chain combines TRBV3-1 with TRBJ1-2; 9 nucleotides agree with TRBD1. This CDR3 spans 16 amino acids. The germline V gene encodes CDR1 LGHDT and CDR2 YNNKEL (reference sequence). With 4 bases clipped from V and 3 bases from J, the junction kept 9 bases outside the gene matches. DNA for the CDR3: TGTGCCAGCAGCCTGGGCCCGGGACAGGGTGACTATGGCTACACCTTC. Encoded protein: CASSLGPGQGDYGYTF.

The table lists this clonotype with many counts. The rearrangement joins TRBV6-5 to TRBJ1-1, with 8 positions matching TRBD1. This CDR3 spans 17 amino acids. Germline lookup yields CDR1 MNHEY and CDR2 SVGAGI. The J segment lost 1 base and the V segment lost 2 bases, leaving 9 bases of the junction unmatched. The CDR3 sequence is CASSYDHRGRANTEAFF. DNA for the CDR3: TGTGCCAGCAGTTACGACCACAGGGGGAGGGCGAACACTGAAGCTTTCTTT.

V usage is TRBV9 and J usage is TRBJ2-1, with D possibly matching TRBD2 (5 bases). This CDR3 is 16 amino acids long. Deletions cut 0 bases from V and 0 bases from J, with 10 bases between. Germline CDR1 and CDR2: SGDLS and YYNGEE. The chain's CDR3 is CASSVGIGSSYNEQFF. CDR3 nucleotide sequence: TGTGCCAGCAGCGTAGGGATTGGGAGCTCCTACAATGAGCAGTTCTTC.

V and J are TRBV28 and TRBJ2-5; 7 bases match TRBD1. The CDR3 is 14 amino acids. The germline V gene has CDR1 MDHEN and CDR2 SYDVKM. The V and J ends lost 5 bases and 0 bases, in that order; junction bases with no gene match: 3. The CDR3, as DNA: TGTGCCAGCAGTAAGACAGGGTACCAAGAGACCCAGTACTTC. The encoded protein is CASSKTGYQETQYF.

The chain couples TRBV28 to TRBJ1-2; D is uncertain. The germline V and J ends were trimmed by 7 bases and 3 bases, with 12 bases remaining between them. The germline CDR1 and CDR2 sequences are MDHEN and SYDVKM. This CDR3 is built from 13 residues. The CDR3 is CASTSIGDYGYTF. In nucleotides, the CDR3 is TGTGCCAGCACCTCCATAGGCGACTATGGCTACACCTTC.

The sample holds one count of this clonotype. The V and J genes are TRBV27 and TRBJ2-3; perhaps TRBD2 as D (5 bases). Trimming pared 3 bases from V and 1 base from J, leaving 8 bases between. Germline CDR1 is MNHEY and CDR2 is SMNVEV (reference sequence). The CDR3 sequence is 14 residues long. The CDR3 sequence is CASSFEGRTDTQYF. The CDR3 region has the DNA TGTGCCAGCAGTTTTGAGGGTCGCACAGATACGCAGTATTTT.